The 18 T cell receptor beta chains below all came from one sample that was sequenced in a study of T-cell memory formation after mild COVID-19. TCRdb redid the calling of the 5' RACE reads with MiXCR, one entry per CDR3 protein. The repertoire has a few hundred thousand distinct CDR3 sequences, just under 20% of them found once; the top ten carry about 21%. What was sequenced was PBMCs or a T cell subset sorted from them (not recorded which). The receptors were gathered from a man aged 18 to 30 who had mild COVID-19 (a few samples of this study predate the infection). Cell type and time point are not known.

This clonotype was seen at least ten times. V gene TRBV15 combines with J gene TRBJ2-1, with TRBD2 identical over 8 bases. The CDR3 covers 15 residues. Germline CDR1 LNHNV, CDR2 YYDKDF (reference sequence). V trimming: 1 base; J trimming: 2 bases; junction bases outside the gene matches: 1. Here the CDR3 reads CATSRVGGAYNEQFF. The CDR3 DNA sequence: TGTGCCACCAGCAGAGTCGGGGGGGCCTACAATGAGCAGTTCTTC.

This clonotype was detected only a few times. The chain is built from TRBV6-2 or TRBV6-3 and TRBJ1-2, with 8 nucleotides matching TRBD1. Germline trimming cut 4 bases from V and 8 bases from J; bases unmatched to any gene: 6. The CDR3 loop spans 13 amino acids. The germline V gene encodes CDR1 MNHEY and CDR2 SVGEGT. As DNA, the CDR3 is TGTGCCAGCAGTTTGGGGACAGGATTCGGCTACACCTTC. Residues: CASSLGTGFGYTF.

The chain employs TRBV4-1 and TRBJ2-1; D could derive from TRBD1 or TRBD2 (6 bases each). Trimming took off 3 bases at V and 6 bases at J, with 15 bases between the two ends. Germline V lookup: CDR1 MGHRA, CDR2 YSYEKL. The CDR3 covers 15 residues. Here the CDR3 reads CASSHGGLTVNEQFF. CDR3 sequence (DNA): TGCGCCAGCAGCCATGGGGGGCTGACGGTCAATGAGCAGTTCTTC.

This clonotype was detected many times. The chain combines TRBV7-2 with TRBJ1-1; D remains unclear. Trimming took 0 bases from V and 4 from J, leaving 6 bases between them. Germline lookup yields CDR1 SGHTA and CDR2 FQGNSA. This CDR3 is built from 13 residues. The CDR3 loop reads CASSLAPSTEAFF. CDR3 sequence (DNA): TGTGCCAGCAGCTTAGCCCCGAGCACTGAAGCTTTCTTT. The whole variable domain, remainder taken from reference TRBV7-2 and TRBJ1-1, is GAGVSQSPSNKVTEKGKDVELRCDPISGHTALYWYRQSLGQGLEFLIYFQGNSAPDKSGLPSDRFSAERTGGSVSTLTIQRTQQEDSAVYLCASSLAPSTEAFFGQGTRLTVV.

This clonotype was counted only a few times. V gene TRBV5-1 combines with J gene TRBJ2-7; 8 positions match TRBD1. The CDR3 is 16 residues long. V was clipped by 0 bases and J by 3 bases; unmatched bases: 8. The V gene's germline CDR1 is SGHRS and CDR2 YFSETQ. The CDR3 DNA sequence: TGCGCCAGCAGCTTGGCTGCCCGACAGGGGCGCTACGAGCAGTACTTC. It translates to CASSLAARQGRYEQYF.

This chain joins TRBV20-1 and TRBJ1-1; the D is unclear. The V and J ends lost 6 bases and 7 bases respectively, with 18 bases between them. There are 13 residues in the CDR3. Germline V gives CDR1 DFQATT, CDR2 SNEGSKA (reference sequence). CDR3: CSASRGGYLEAFF. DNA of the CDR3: TGCAGTGCCTCCCGGGGAGGCTACCTTGAAGCTTTCTTT.

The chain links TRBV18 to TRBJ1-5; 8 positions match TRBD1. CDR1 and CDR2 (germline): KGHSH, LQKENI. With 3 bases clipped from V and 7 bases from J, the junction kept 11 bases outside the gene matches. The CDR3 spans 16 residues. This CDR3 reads CASSPTSQTGDQPQHF. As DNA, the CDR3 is TGTGCCAGCTCACCCACTAGCCAGACAGGGGACCAGCCCCAGCATTTT. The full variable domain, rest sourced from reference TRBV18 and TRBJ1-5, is NAGVMQNPRHLVRRRGQEARLRCSPMKGHSHVYWYRQLPEEGLKFMVYLQKENIIDESGMPKERFSAEFPKEGPSILRIQQVVRGDSAAYFCASSPTSQTGDQPQHFGDGTRLSIL.

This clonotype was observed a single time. CDR3 nucleotides: TGTGCCACCAGCGAGGGACAGGTTTTATACTATGGGTCGGGGCAGTTCTTC. Translated, it gives CATSEGQVLYYGSGQFF. The chain uses TRBV15 and TRBJ2-1; 8 bases line up with TRBD1. V lost 5 bases, J lost 12 bases, and 21 bases stayed unmatched. This CDR3 is built from 17 residues. Per germline, CDR1 LNHNV and CDR2 YYDKDF (reference sequence).

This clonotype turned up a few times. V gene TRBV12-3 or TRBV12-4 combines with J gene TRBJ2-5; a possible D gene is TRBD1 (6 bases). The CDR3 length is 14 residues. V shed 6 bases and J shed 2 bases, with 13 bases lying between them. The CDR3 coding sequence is TGTGCCAGCAGGCGATCCGACAGGCAAGAGACCCAGTACTTC. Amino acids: CASRRSDRQETQYF.

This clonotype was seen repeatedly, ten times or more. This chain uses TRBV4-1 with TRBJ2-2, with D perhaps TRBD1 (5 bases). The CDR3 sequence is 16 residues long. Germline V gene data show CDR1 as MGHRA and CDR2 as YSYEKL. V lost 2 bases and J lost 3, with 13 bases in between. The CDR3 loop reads CASSQTPGAYTGELFF. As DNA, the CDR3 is TGCGCCAGCAGCCAAACCCCTGGGGCGTACACCGGGGAGCTGTTTTTT.

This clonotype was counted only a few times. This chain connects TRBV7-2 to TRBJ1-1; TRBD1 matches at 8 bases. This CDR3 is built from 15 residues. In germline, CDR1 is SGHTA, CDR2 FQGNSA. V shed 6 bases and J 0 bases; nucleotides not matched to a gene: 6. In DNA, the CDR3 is TGTGCCAGCAGACCCCGGGGACAGGTGAACACTGAAGCTTTCTTT. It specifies CASRPRGQVNTEAFF.

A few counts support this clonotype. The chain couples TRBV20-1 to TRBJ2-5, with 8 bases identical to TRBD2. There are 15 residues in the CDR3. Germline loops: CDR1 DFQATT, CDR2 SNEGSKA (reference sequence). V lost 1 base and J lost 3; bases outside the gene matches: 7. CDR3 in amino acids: CSARGVSGEEETQYF. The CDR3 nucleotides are TGCAGTGCTAGAGGGGTTAGCGGGGAGGAAGAGACCCAGTACTTC.

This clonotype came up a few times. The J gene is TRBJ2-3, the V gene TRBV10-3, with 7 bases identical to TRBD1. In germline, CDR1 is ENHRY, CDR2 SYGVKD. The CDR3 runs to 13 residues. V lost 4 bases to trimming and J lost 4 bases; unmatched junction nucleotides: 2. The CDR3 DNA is TGTGCCATCAGTGTCCAGGGGGCAGATACGCAGTATTTT. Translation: CAISVQGADTQYF.

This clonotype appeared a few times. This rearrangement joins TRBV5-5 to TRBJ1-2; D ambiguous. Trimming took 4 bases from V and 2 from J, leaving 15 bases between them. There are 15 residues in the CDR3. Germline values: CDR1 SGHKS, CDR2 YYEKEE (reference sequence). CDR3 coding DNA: TGTGCCAGCAGCGTTACTGGAGGGTCGAACTATGGCTACACCTTC. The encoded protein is CASSVTGGSNYGYTF. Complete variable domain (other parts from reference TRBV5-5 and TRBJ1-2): DAGVTQSPTHLIKTRGQQVTLRCSPISGHKSVSWYQQVLGQGPQFIFQYYEKEERGRGNFPDRFSARQFPNYSSELNVNALLLGDSALYLCASSVTGGSNYGYTFGSGTRLTVV.

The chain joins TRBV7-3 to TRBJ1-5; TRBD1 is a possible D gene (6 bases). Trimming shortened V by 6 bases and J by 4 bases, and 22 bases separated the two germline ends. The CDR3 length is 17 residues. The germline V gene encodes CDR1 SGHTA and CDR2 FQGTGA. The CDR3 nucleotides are TGTGCCAGCAGTTCTCACCACCGGGACACCCCAAATCAGCCCCAGCATTTT. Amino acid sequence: CASSSHHRDTPNQPQHF.

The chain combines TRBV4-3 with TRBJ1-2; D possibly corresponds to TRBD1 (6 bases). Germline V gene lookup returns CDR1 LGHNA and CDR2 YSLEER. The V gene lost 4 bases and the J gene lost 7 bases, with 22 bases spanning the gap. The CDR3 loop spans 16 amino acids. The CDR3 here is CASSRTGFSGVGGYTF. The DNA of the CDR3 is TGCGCCAGCAGCCGCACAGGGTTTTCGGGTGTGGGTGGCTACACCTTC.

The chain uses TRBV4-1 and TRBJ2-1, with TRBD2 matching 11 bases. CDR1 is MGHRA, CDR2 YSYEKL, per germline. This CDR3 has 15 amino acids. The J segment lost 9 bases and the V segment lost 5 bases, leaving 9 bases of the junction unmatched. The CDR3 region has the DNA TGCGCCAGCAGCTATAGCGGGGGGGCCCAGGGTGAGCAGTTCTTC. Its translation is CASSYSGGAQGEQFF.

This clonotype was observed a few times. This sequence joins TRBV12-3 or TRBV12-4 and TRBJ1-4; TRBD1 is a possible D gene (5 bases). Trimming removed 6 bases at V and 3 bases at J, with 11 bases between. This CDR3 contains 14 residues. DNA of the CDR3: TGTGCCAGCAGGCGACAGAGCCCTAATGAAAAACTGTTTTTT. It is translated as CASRRQSPNEKLFF.